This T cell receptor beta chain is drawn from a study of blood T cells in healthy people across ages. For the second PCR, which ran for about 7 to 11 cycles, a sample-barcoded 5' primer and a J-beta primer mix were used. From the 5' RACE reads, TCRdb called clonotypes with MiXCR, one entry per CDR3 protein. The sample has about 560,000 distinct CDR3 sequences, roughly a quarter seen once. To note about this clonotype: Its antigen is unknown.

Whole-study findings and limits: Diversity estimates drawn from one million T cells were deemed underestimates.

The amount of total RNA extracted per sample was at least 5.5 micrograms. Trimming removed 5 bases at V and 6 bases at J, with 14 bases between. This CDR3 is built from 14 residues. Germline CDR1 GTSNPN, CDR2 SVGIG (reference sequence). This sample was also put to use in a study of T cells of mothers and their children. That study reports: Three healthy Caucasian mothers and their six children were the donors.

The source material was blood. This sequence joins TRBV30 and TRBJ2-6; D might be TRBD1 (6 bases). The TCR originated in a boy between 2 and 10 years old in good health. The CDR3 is CAWYRADVANVLTF. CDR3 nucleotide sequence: TGTGCCTGGTACAGGGCTGACGTGGCCAACGTCCTGACTTTC.